This T cell receptor (beta chain) derives from a study of follicular helper T cells after annual influenza vaccination. TCRdb's table, derived via immunoSEQ multiplex PCR, lists solely in-frame clones and lacks some. Altogether under 7,000 clones are present, around 86% being singletons, with the ten largest covering around 0.73%. V dropped 9 bases and J dropped 0 bases, with 9 bases sitting between them. This CDR3 is built from 13 residues. Germline V gene data show CDR1 as LNHNV and CDR2 as YYDKDF (reference sequence). Stated time point: 2015-2016 season, pre-vaccination. The V and J genes are TRBV15 and TRBJ1-3, with a weak D call TRBD1 (5 bases). The receptor was derived from an adult who received the influenza vaccine. Material: CXCR5- memory CD4+ T cells sorted from blood, obtained on the day of influenza vaccination. CDR3 amino acids: CATRQFSGNTIYF. CDR3 nucleotide sequence: TGTGCCACGAGACAGTTCTCTGGAAACACCATATATTTT.